This T cell receptor beta chain appears in the sequencing data of a study of T cells of healthy individuals. Each CDR3 protein is one row after TCRdb ran MiXCR on the 5' RACE reads. The sample includes over 95,000 distinct CDR3 sequences, approximately 15% of them seen just once. The sequence derives from a human donor in good health.

The CDR3 protein is CASSLASGGASTDTQYF. The CDR3, as DNA: TGTGCCAGCAGCTTAGCAAGCGGGGGGGCTAGCACAGATACGCAGTATTTT. This chain uses TRBV7-3 with TRBJ2-3; 10 nucleotides align to TRBD2. With 2 bases clipped from V and 0 bases from J, the junction kept 5 bases outside the gene matches. There are 17 residues in the CDR3. Germline assignment: CDR1 SGHTA and CDR2 FQGTGA.